Each of the 17 T cell receptor beta chains below was sequenced from the same sample in a study of CD8+CD57+ T cells in acquired aplastic anemia. For CDR3 and TCR beta VDJ profiling, genomic DNA was the template used. TCRdb recomputed calls from the reads with MiXCR, one row per CDR3 protein. The sample lists approximately 250,000 distinct CDR3 sequences, approximately 79% occurring once. Patients included in sequencing had previously demonstrated CD8+CD57+ cell expansion by flow cytometry. The sample comprised sorted CD4+, CD8+, or CD8+CD57+ T cells (not recorded which) from PBMCs. All receptors come from a human donor with aplastic anemia.

The rearrangement uses TRBV20-1 and TRBJ2-7; 10 bases line up with TRBD2. CDR3 size: 14 residues. After removal of 4 bases from V and 5 bases from J, the junction contained 8 bases not matched to a gene. Germline CDR1 and CDR2: DFQATT and SNEGSKA (reference sequence). CDR3 region: CSATGLAEDNEQYF. CDR3 DNA sequence: TGCAGTGCTACCGGACTAGCGGAAGACAACGAGCAGTACTTC.

A remark on this clonotype: Since the CDR3 does not end with the conserved phenylalanine or tryptophan, this likely comes from a read error. Because the CDR3's place on the DNA is in doubt, the DNA is left out and the CDR3 is given as listed by TCRdb. The chain has TRBV2 and TRBJ2-3; the table gives TRBD1 as D, unverified against the DNA. CDR1 and CDR2 from the germline V gene are SNHLY and FYNNEI. Ends included, the CDR3 has 14 residues. The CDR3 is CASSLGDGADTDKL.

The chain couples TRBV6-1 to TRBJ1-5, with D perhaps TRBD1 (6 bases). V was trimmed by 6 bases and J by 14 bases, leaving 20 bases between them. The CDR3 runs to 13 residues. From germline, CDR1 is MNHNS and CDR2 SASEGT. The DNA of the CDR3 is TGTGCCAGCAGCTCTAGCGGGGGGGCCATTGAGCATTTT. This translates into CASSSSGGAIEHF.

This clonotype was counted many times. The J gene is TRBJ2-6, the V gene TRBV7-3; D remains unclear. The CDR3 spans 15 residues. The V end lost 1 base, the J end lost 2 bases, and 6 bases lay between the germline ends. Germline V gene sequence: CDR1 SGHTA, CDR2 FQGTGA. CDR3 loop: CASSLSGTGANVLTF. In DNA, the CDR3 is TGTGCCAGCAGCTTAAGTGGAACTGGGGCCAACGTCCTGACTTTC.

This rearrangement joins TRBV9 to TRBJ1-1; no clear D gene. Germline CDR1 is SGDLS and CDR2 is YYNGEE. V lost 0 bases to trimming and J lost 8 bases, with 11 bases between them. The CDR3 is 13 amino acids. DNA for the CDR3: TGTGCCAGCAGCGTAGGGACCGCCCCCGAAGCTTTCTTT. This translates into CASSVGTAPEAFF. Drawing the rest from reference TRBV9 and TRBJ1-1, the complete variable domain is DSGVTQTPKHLITATGQRVTLRCSPRSGDLSVYWYQQSLDQGLQFLIQYYNGEERAKGNILERFSAQQFPDLHSELNLSSLELGDSALYFCASSVGTAPEAFFGQGTRLTVV.

On this clonotype: Compared with germline, one end of the junction differs, possibly owing to a read error. The rearrangement links TRBV2 to TRBJ2-3; TRBD2 is a possible D gene (6 bases). CDR1 and CDR2 from the germline V gene are SNHLY and FYNNEI. CDR3 length: 15 residues. The CDR3 region is CASRAGSNGIDTQYF. CDR3 sequence (DNA): TGTGCCAGCAGGGCCGGGAGTAACGGAATAGATACGCAGTACTTT.

Only a few counts were recorded for this clonotype. The chain links TRBV5-6 to TRBJ2-7; 7 positions agree with TRBD1. Trimming at V came to 2 bases and at J to 1 base, leaving 15 bases not matched to a gene. The CDR3 runs to 18 residues. Germline values: CDR1 SGHDT, CDR2 YYEEEE. The chain's CDR3 is CASSFGQDGTALSYEQYV. CDR3 sequence (DNA): TGTGCCAGCAGCTTTGGTCAGGACGGGACAGCCCTTTCCTACGAGCAGTACGTC.

This clonotype has a single count. V usage is TRBV7-4 and J usage is TRBJ2-7, with D unresolved. The V end lost 6 bases, the J end lost 6 bases, and 42 bases lay between the germline ends. Germline assignment: CDR1 SGHVT and CDR2 SQSDAQ. The CDR3 sequence is 22 residues long. Here the CDR3 reads CASSVVVTSRTPGQANLAEQYV. The CDR3, as DNA: TGTGCCAGCAGTGTAGTGGTTACGAGCAGGACGCCGGGCCAGGCGAACCTGGCCGAGCAGTACGTC.

The chain recombines TRBV7-9 with TRBJ2-5; either TRBD1 or TRBD2 may supply D (5 bases each). Trimming left V 11 bases short and J 0 bases short, with 16 bases between. Germline values: CDR1 SEHNR, CDR2 FQNEAQ (reference sequence). The CDR3 spans 14 residues. The CDR3 sequence: CAYRIGTYQETQYF. The DNA for the CDR3 is TGTGCCTACAGGATAGGGACGTACCAAGAGACCCAGTACTTC.

The chain couples TRBV9 to TRBJ1-2; D remains unclear. The CDR3 consists of 13 residues. The V gene lost 5 bases and the J gene lost 8 bases, with 16 bases spanning the gap. Per the germline V gene, CDR1 is SGDLS and CDR2 is YYNGEE. Here the CDR3 reads CASSEGPKQGYTF. CDR3 sequence (DNA): TGTGCCAGCAGTGAAGGGCCGAAGCAGGGCTACACCTTC.

A word on this clonotype: A read error may be the cause here, since a much bigger clone is one base away. The V call is TRBV9, the J call TRBJ2-3; maybe TRBD2 (5 bases). The CDR3 loop spans 14 amino acids. Per the germline V gene, CDR1 is SGDLS and CDR2 is YYNGEE. In DNA, the CDR3 is TGTGCCAGCAGCGTAGGGGGAGAGAGCGCAGATACGCATTTT. Translated, it gives CASSVGGESADTHF. Full variable domain (remainder filled in from reference TRBV9 and TRBJ2-3): DSGVTQTPKHLITATGQRVTLRCSPRSGDLSVYWYQQSLDQGLQFLIQYYNGEERAKGNILERFSAQQFPDLHSELNLSSLELGDSALYFCASSVGGESADTHFGPGTRLTVL.

This sequence joins TRBV7-2 and TRBJ2-3; D may be TRBD1 (6 bases). Looked up from germline, CDR1 is SGHTA and CDR2 is FQGNSA. Deletions cut 8 bases from V and 14 bases from J, with 23 bases between. CDR3 length equals 13 residues. Here the CDR3 DNA reads TGTGCCAGCGGCGTAGGGGGAGCAGACGATACGTATTTT. Protein sequence: CASGVGGADDTYF.

The chain has TRBV5-5 and TRBJ2-3; D call uncertain. The V gene lost 4 bases and the J gene lost 6 bases, with 15 bases spanning the gap. The CDR3 has 14 amino acids. The germline V gene encodes CDR1 SGHKS and CDR2 YYEKEE (reference sequence). In DNA, the CDR3 is TGTGCCAGCAGCCAATCAGCCCGTCCCGATACGCAGTATTTT. It encodes CASSQSARPDTQYF.

Remarks on this clonotype: An end of the junction does not agree with germline; a read error may underlie this. The J gene is TRBJ1-2, the V gene TRBV20-1; possibly TRBD1 for D (5 bases). CDR1 and CDR2 (germline): DFQATT, SNEGSKA (reference sequence). This CDR3 has 11 amino acids. The CDR3 here is CSARAPLAGPF. The CDR3 bases are TGCAGTGCTAGAGCACCCTTAGCGGGACCCTTC.

Worth noting for this clonotype: Without the conserved terminal phenylalanine or tryptophan, this CDR3 likely stems from a read error. It is unclear where the CDR3 begins or ends on the DNA, so no DNA is shown, and the CDR3 is as TCRdb lists it. The rearrangement uses TRBV7-3 and TRBJ2-3; TRBD2 is taken as the D call from the table, unchecked against the DNA. The CDR3 has 13 residues if both end residues are counted. Germline lookup yields CDR1 SGHTA and CDR2 FQGTGA. The chain's CDR3 is CASRDGGTWGETH.

The V and J genes are TRBV7-8 and TRBJ2-1; D assignment may be TRBD1 or TRBD2 (6 bases each). The V end lost 6 bases, the J end lost 14 bases, and 20 bases lay between the germline ends. Germline CDR1 is SGHVS and CDR2 is FQNEAQ. There are 13 residues in the CDR3. CDR3 coding DNA: TGTGCCAGCAGTGTAGGGGGGAGCCCCGATAAGTTCTTC. As protein: CASSVGGSPDKFF.

This clonotype was seen a few times. This chain joins TRBV7-2 and TRBJ1-1; maybe TRBD1 (6 bases). Between the trimmed V and J ends, which lost 5 bases and 0 bases, there was a span of 10 bases. Germline values: CDR1 SGHTA, CDR2 FQGNSA. The CDR3 totals 14 residues. The CDR3: CASSQGTMNTEAFF. The CDR3 region has the DNA TGTGCCAGCAGCCAGGGGACAATGAACACTGAAGCTTTCTTT. Supplemented by reference TRBV7-2 and TRBJ1-1, the full variable domain reads GAGVSQSPSNKVTEKGKDVELRCDPISGHTALYWYRQSLGQGLEFLIYFQGNSAPDKSGLPSDRFSAERTGGSVSTLTIQRTQQEDSAVYLCASSQGTMNTEAFFGQGTRLTVV.